These 5 T cell receptor beta chains were sequenced from one sample in a study of T cell responses to AZD1222 COVID-19 vaccine. Profiling relied on immunoSEQ multiplex PCR, and the TCRdb table lists in-frame clones only, not all of them. The repertoire holds over 90,000 clones, with more than 70% as singletons. The sequencing used peripheral blood, collected on day 0 of AZD1222 vaccination. Source of these receptors: an adult in good health.

The chain joins TRBV19 to TRBJ1-1, with D maybe TRBD1 (5 bases). Germline CDR1 LNHDA, CDR2 SQIVND (reference sequence). V lost 7 bases, J lost 3 bases, and 21 bases lay in between. The CDR3 is made up of 16 amino acids. For the CDR3, the DNA is TGTGCCAGTACCCTGCGGGCAGGGTTGAGGGACACTGAAGCTTTCTTT. This gives the protein CASTLRAGLRDTEAFF.

This chain joins TRBV5-6 and TRBJ2-1, with unresolved D. This CDR3 region has 11 residues. The V end lost 0 bases, the J end lost 8 bases, and 3 bases lay between the germline ends. From germline, CDR1 is SGHDT and CDR2 YYEEEE. CDR3 in DNA: TGTGCCAGCAGCTTGGCTGATGAGCAGTTCTTC. Its translation is CASSLADEQFF.

This clone was observed a single time. The rearrangement joins TRBV6-2 or TRBV6-3 to TRBJ2-5, with D possibly TRBD2 on 5 matching bases. The CDR3 is made up of 15 amino acids. Deletions cut 2 bases from V and 5 bases from J, with 15 bases between. Germline V gene sequence: CDR1 MNHEY, CDR2 SVGEGT. CDR3 residues: CASSYEAARGETQYF. The CDR3 DNA sequence: TGTGCCAGCAGTTACGAGGCGGCGCGCGGGGAGACCCAGTACTTC.

This sequence joins TRBV29-1 and TRBJ2-3; 8 positions agree with TRBD2. V gave up 7 bases and J gave up 4 bases; unmatched junction bases: 13. The germline V gene encodes CDR1 SQVTM and CDR2 ANQGSEA. This CDR3 has 15 amino acids. The CDR3 loop is CSGLTGLVFADTQYF. The CDR3 region has the DNA TGCAGCGGCTTAACGGGACTAGTGTTTGCAGATACGCAGTATTTT.

V usage is TRBV5-1 and J usage is TRBJ2-5, with D possibly being TRBD2 (5 bases). Between the trimmed V and J ends, which lost 3 bases and 5 bases, there was a span of 11 bases. Germline lookup yields CDR1 SGHRS and CDR2 YFSETQ. The CDR3 totals 13 residues. For the CDR3, the DNA is TGCGCCAGCAGCTCGGGATTAGGGGAGACCCAGTACTTC. Translating gives CASSSGLGETQYF.